This TCR beta chain appears in the sequencing data of a study of T cells after posttransplantation cyclophosphamide. Germline V gene lookup returns CDR1 LNHDA and CDR2 SQIVND (reference sequence). The CDR3 loop spans 17 amino acids. With 5 bases clipped from V and 0 bases from J, the junction kept 6 bases outside the gene matches. Controls had myeloablative marrow grafts with methotrexate and calcineurin inhibitor, sampled at 1 year. Using immunoSEQ multiplex PCR, the repertoire was profiled, and TCRdb retains in-frame clones only, with some absent. The data hold roughly 14,000 clones, with around nine tenths observed a single time.

This chain links TRBV19 with TRBJ2-3; 12 bases line up with TRBD1. The TCR comes from a male patient aged 50 or older who received an allogeneic stem cell transplant from an unrelated donor, was CMV-positive, and had chronic GVHD only. Some of the T cells might come from the graft donor. The sequencing here drew on PBMCs, taken after an allogeneic stem cell transplant with a calcineurin inhibitor and methotrexate. The CDR3 spells CASSLGTGGLSTDTQYF. The CDR3 DNA is TGTGCCAGTAGTCTCGGGACAGGGGGCCTTAGCACAGATACGCAGTATTTT.